This TCR beta chain was documented in a study of blood T cell repertoires in COVID-19. Libraries were prepared by immunoSEQ multiplex PCR; TCRdb keeps only in-frame clonotypes and omits some of them. The table includes approximately 410,000 clones, 86% detected once. The V segment lost 5 bases and the J segment 0 bases; nucleotides outside the gene matches: 7. The germline CDR1 and CDR2 sequences are KGHSH and LQKENI. CDR3 length: 17 amino acids. This chain links TRBV18 with TRBJ1-1; 12 bases map to TRBD1. The sample was peripheral blood. This sequence was found in a woman aged 25-40 years with active or convalescent COVID-19. The CDR3 reads CASSSSGTGGMNTEAFF. DNA for the CDR3: TGTGCCAGCTCATCCTCCGGGACAGGGGGCATGAACACTGAAGCTTTCTTT.